The clone carrying this T cell receptor beta chain showed up just a few times. Its antigen remains unidentified. The data were obtained in a study of T cell repertoires in cytomegalovirus infection. Study summary: Recently identified HLA-C-restricted CMV epitopes were among the peptides used. An indication of both CMV infection and matching HLA type came from public TCR beta signatures. Study-wide points: Frequencies of public TCR beta families were cumulated, and this identified carriers of CMV plus the relevant HLA.

V shed 1 base, J shed 7 bases, and the junction held 11 bases outside the gene matches. Germline V CDR1 and CDR2: SGHTA, FQGNSA. The CDR3 extends over 16 amino acids. TCRdb fed the reads into MiXCR, producing one record per CDR3 protein. This sample carries hundreds of thousands of distinct CDR3 sequences, roughly 30% of them seen once, and the ten largest clones take over 15%. This chain connects TRBV7-2 to TRBJ2-7, with TRBD2 identical over 9 bases. The sample was cultured PBMCs, taken from culture after CMV antigen stimulation. This TCR was recovered from a human donor in good health (CMV status not recorded). Some clones in this sample may be carry-over from other donors' samples. The CDR3 protein is CASSLVAGAPLMEQYF. In nucleotides, the CDR3 is TGTGCCAGCAGCTTAGTAGCGGGAGCCCCCTTGATGGAGCAGTACTTC.